This is a list of T cell receptor beta chains from one sample in a study of cytomegalovirus exposure and HLA in healthy donors. Only in-frame clones appear in the TCRdb table, and some are missing; sequencing was by immunoSEQ multiplex PCR. With about 110,000 clones in the sample, the ten largest clones hold approximately 0.6%. The sample comprised PBMCs. Every receptor here comes from a man aged 50 to 59 in good health and CMV-seronegative. CDR3s include the opening cysteine and the closing phenylalanine or tryptophan. A D gene is named only where the DNA matches it firmly.

V	J	D	CDR3	DNA
TRBV6-5	TRBJ1-2	TRBD1	CASSYSRGTGYGYTF	TGTGCCAGCAGTTACTCCCGAGGGACAGGGTACGGCTACACCTTC
TRBV5-1	TRBJ1-3	TRBD1	CASSLDLGQVGNTIYF	TGCGCCAGCAGCTTGGACCTGGGACAGGTTGGAAACACCATATATTTT
TRBV7-9	TRBJ1-2	-	CASSLDETQHGYTF	TGTGCCAGCAGCTTAGATGAGACACAGCATGGCTACACCTTC
TRBV14	TRBJ2-1	TRBD2	CASSQYSGAYRNEQFF	TGTGCCAGCAGCCAATATAGCGGGGCCTATCGCAATGAGCAGTTCTTC
TRBV4-1	TRBJ1-4	TRBD1	CASSQDLRGHSNEKLFF	TGCGCCAGCAGCCAAGATCTGAGGGGGCATTCTAATGAAAAACTGTTTTTT
TRBV7-3	TRBJ2-1	TRBD1	CASSLTGQGHNEQFF	TGTGCCAGCAGCTTAACGGGACAGGGCCACAATGAGCAGTTCTTC
TRBV6-1	TRBJ1-5	TRBD1	CASSDSGGASQPQHF	TGTGCCAGCAGTGACTCAGGGGGCGCGTCTCAGCCCCAGCATTTT
TRBV5-5	TRBJ1-4	-	CASSADSFATNEKLFF	TGTGCCAGCAGCGCTGACAGTTTTGCAACTAATGAAAAACTGTTTTTT
TRBV5-1	TRBJ1-4	-	CASSSLPDSWNNEKLFF	TGCGCCAGCAGCTCCCTACCGGACAGCTGGAATAATGAAAAACTGTTTTTT
TRBV25-1	TRBJ2-2	TRBD1	CASRRESGTGGTGELFF	TGTGCCAGCAGGCGAGAATCCGGGACAGGGGGCACCGGGGAGCTGTTTTTT
TRBV7-9	TRBJ1-1	-	CASSFGGPEAFF	TGTGCCAGCAGCTTCGGCGGGCCTGAAGCTTTCTTT
TRBV18	TRBJ1-2	TRBD1	CASSPPGTGDGYTF	TGTGCCAGCTCACCTCCCGGGACAGGAGATGGCTACACCTTC
TRBV19	TRBJ2-7	TRBD1	CASSSRTGGVEQYF	TGTGCCAGTAGTTCGCGGACAGGGGGCGTCGAGCAGTACTTC
TRBV5-6	TRBJ2-1	TRBD2	CASSRTSGGGFNEQFF	TGTGCCAGCAGCAGGACTAGCGGGGGAGGGTTCAATGAGCAGTTCTTC
TRBV12-5	TRBJ2-7	TRBD1	CASGLQQSRTGGPYEQYF	TGTGCTAGTGGTTTGCAACAATCGAGGACAGGGGGTCCCTACGAGCAGTACTTC
TRBV5-4	TRBJ2-5	TRBD2	CASSLGAVAGVATQYF	TGTGCCAGCAGCTTGGGAGCGGTGGCGGGAGTTGCGACCCAGTACTTC
TRBV7-2	TRBJ2-3	-	CASEGLSYTQYF	TGTGCCAGCGAAGGACTGTCCTATACGCAGTATTTT
TRBV6-5	TRBJ2-5	-	CASSSLSADGGGTQYF	TGTGCCAGCAGTTCCCTAAGCGCGGACGGTGGAGGGACCCAGTACTTC
TRBV18	TRBJ1-5	-	CASSPDSDQPQHF	TGTGCCAGCTCACCTGACAGTGATCAGCCCCAGCATTTT
TRBV7-9	TRBJ2-7	TRBD2	CASSLVGGRPRSYEQYF	TGTGCCAGCAGCTTAGTTGGCGGGAGGCCCCGCTCCTACGAGCAGTACTTC
TRBV18	TRBJ1-5	-	CASSTLDSGQPQHF	TGTGCCAGTTCCACCCTAGATTCCGGTCAGCCCCAGCATTTT
TRBV28	TRBJ2-5	-	CASSPSRPTRGVETQYF	TGTGCCAGCAGCCCCTCCAGACCGACTAGAGGAGTCGAGACCCAGTACTTC
TRBV30	TRBJ2-3	TRBD2	CAGSVQAGADTQYF	TGTGCCGGGAGTGTACAAGCGGGAGCAGATACGCAGTATTTT
TRBV14	TRBJ1-2	-	CASSQVVDSGYTF	TGTGCCAGCAGCCAAGTGGTGGACAGTGGCTACACCTTC
TRBV10-3	TRBJ2-2	-	CAISESRQGGTGELFF	TGTGCCATCAGTGAGTCGAGGCAGGGAGGAACCGGGGAGCTGTTTTTT
TRBV4-3	TRBJ2-5	TRBD2	CASSQGHRSGVQETQYF	TGCGCCAGCAGCCAAGGTCACCGAAGCGGGGTCCAAGAGACCCAGTACTTC
TRBV13	TRBJ2-5	TRBD1	CASSLGQGGTQYF	TGTGCCAGCAGCTTGGGACAGGGGGGGACCCAGTACTTC
TRBV4-1	TRBJ2-1	TRBD2	CASSQGTSGPYNEQFF	TGCGCCAGCAGCCAAGGGACTAGCGGTCCCTACAATGAGCAGTTCTTC
TRBV6-1	TRBJ1-1	-	CASSAILGPVDMNTEAFF	TGTGCCAGCAGTGCCATCCTTGGGCCCGTAGACATGAACACTGAAGCTTTCTTT
TRBV18	TRBJ2-3	TRBD1	CASSPPGQGGYTQYF	TGTGCCAGCTCACCACCTGGACAGGGGGGTTATACGCAGTATTTT
TRBV5-5	TRBJ1-1	-	CASSREAGSPTEAFF	TGTGCCAGCAGCCGGGAGGCAGGGAGCCCCACTGAAGCTTTCTTT
TRBV18	TRBJ2-7	-	CASSPSRGEQYF	TGTGCCAGCTCACCCTCCCGGGGCGAGCAGTACTTC
TRBV6-6	TRBJ1-2	-	CASSYQGRANYGYTF	TGTGCCAGCAGTTACCAGGGGCGCGCTAACTATGGCTACACCTTC
TRBV5-6	TRBJ1-2	-	CASSPTGYYGYTF	TGTGCCAGCAGCCCCACAGGGTACTATGGCTACACCTTC
TRBV5-1	TRBJ1-1	TRBD1	CASSSTGVGYTEAFF	TGCGCCAGCAGCTCGACAGGGGTAGGGTACACTGAAGCTTTCTTT
TRBV30	TRBJ2-7	TRBD2	CAWSEGLVTYEQYF	TGTGCCTGGAGTGAGGGACTAGTCACCTACGAGCAGTACTTC
TRBV9	TRBJ1-1	-	CASSVIGGRGTEAFF	TGTGCCAGCAGCGTAATCGGGGGGCGAGGTACTGAAGCTTTCTTT
TRBV7-9	TRBJ2-6	-	CASSFWPTSGANVLTF	TGTGCCAGCAGCTTTTGGCCCACCTCTGGGGCCAACGTCCTGACTTTC
TRBV6-6	TRBJ2-1	TRBD1	CASRPTGSSEQFF	TGTGCCAGCAGACCGACAGGGTCCAGTGAGCAGTTCTTC
TRBV19	TRBJ1-2	TRBD1	CASSVDRGRDGYTF	TGTGCCAGTAGTGTCGACAGGGGGCGCGACGGCTACACCTTC
TRBV5-4	TRBJ1-3	TRBD1	CASSDRGAGSTGNTIYF	TGTGCCAGCAGCGACAGGGGCGCCGGGTCTACAGGAAACACCATATATTTT
TRBV6-6	TRBJ2-5	TRBD1	CASSNRGETQYF	TGTGCCAGCAGTAACAGGGGAGAGACCCAGTACTTC
TRBV11-2	TRBJ1-2	TRBD1	CASSLDGTGGYGYTF	TGTGCCAGCAGCTTAGACGGGACAGGGGGCTACGGCTACACCTTC
TRBV27	TRBJ2-3	TRBD2	CASSTPGGGTDTQYF	TGTGCCAGCAGTACCCCGGGGGGGGGCACAGATACGCAGTATTTT
TRBV18	TRBJ2-7	TRBD2	CASSPGTSGSRYEQYF	TGTGCCAGCTCACCGGGGACTAGCGGGAGTCGCTACGAGCAGTACTTC
TRBV2	TRBJ2-1	-	CASSEEVGAYNEQFF	TGTGCCAGCAGTGAAGAGGTGGGGGCGTACAATGAGCAGTTCTTC
TRBV2	TRBJ2-3	TRBD1	CASTGQALDTQYF	TGTGCCAGCACGGGACAGGCACTTGATACGCAGTATTTT
TRBV10-3	TRBJ1-4	-	CAISPSATNEKLFF	TGTGCCATCAGTCCCAGCGCAACTAATGAAAAACTGTTTTTT
TRBV5-1	TRBJ2-5	TRBD2	CASSLGLAGQETQYF	TGCGCCAGCAGCTTGGGTCTAGCGGGCCAAGAGACCCAGTACTTC
TRBV5-1	TRBJ2-5	-	CASSLAPAEGETQYF	TGCGCCAGCAGCTTGGCCCCAGCGGAAGGGGAGACCCAGTACTTC
TRBV11-3	TRBJ2-7	TRBD2	CASIDGGWLAGAGHEQYF	TGTGCCAGCATCGATGGGGGCTGGCTAGCGGGAGCTGGGCACGAGCAGTACTTC
TRBV18	TRBJ1-2	-	CASSELVRNLGENYGYTF	TGTGCCAGCTCAGAATTGGTCCGCAACTTAGGGGAAAACTATGGCTACACCTTC
TRBV19	TRBJ2-7	-	CASKRAPLSEEQYF	TGTGCCAGTAAGCGAGCTCCCCTCTCGGAGGAGCAGTACTTC
TRBV4-3	TRBJ2-2	TRBD2	CASSHFSMTSGLTGELFF	TGCGCCAGCAGCCACTTCTCGATGACTAGCGGCCTCACCGGGGAGCTGTTTTTT
TRBV30	TRBJ1-2	TRBD1	CAWSRDRVNGYTF	TGTGCCTGGAGTAGGGACAGGGTAAATGGCTACACCTTC